This entry is about one TCR beta chain. Its antigen is not identified. This record belongs to a study of cytomegalovirus exposure and HLA in healthy donors. Assay: immunoSEQ multiplex PCR; the TCRdb copy retains only in-frame clones and omits some. The top ten clones hold about 3.1% of a sample with approximately 160,000 clones, less than 90% of them seen once. General study results and limits: Whilst most TCR sequences proved rare, a subset of public TCRs occurred across many donors. Researchers catalogued over 150 TCR beta chains as cytomegalovirus-associated. For cytomegalovirus status, the classifier reportedly gave diagnoses with high specificity and sensitivity.

The junction had 6 bases not matched to a gene; V was cut back by 2 bases and J by 6 bases. The germline V gene has CDR1 SGHAT and CDR2 FQNNGV. CDR3 length: 16 residues. The chain recombines TRBV11-2 with TRBJ2-1; 11 bases align to TRBD2. This TCR derives from a young woman in good health and CMV-seropositive. The sample was PBMCs. In DNA form, the CDR3 reads TGTGCCAGCAGCTTAATTGGGGGGACTAGCGGCAATGAGCAGTTCTTC. Encoded protein: CASSLIGGTSGNEQFF.